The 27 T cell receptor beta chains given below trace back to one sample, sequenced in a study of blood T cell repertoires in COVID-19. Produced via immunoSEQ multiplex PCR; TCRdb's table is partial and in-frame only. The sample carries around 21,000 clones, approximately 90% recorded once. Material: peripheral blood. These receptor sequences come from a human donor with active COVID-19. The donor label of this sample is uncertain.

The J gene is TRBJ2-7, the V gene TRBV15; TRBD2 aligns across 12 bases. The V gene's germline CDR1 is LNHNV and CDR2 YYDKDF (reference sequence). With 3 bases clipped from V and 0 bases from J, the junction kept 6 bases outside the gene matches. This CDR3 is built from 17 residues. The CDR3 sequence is CATSREASGGASYEQYF. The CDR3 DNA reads TGTGCCACCAGCAGGGAGGCTAGCGGGGGGGCCTCCTACGAGCAGTACTTC.

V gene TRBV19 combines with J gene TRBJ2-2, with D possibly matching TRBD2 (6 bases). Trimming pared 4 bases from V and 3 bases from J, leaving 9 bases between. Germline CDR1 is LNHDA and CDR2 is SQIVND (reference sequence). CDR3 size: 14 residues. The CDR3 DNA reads TGTGCCAGTAGTACACTAGCTGACACCGGGGAGCTGTTTTTT. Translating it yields CASSTLADTGELFF.

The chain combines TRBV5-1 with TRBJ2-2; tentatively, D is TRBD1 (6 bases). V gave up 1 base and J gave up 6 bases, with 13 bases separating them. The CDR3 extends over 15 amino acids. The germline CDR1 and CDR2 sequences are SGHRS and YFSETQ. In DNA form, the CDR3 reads TGCGCCAGCAGCTTGCGTCAGGGGTCCCCCGGGGAGCTGTTTTTT. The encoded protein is CASSLRQGSPGELFF.

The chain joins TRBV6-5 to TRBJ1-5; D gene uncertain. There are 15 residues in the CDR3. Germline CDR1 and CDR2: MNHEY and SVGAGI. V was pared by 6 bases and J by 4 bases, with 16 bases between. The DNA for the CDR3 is TGTGCCAGCAGACCCGACATCTGGGCGAATCAGCCCCAGCATTTT. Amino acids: CASRPDIWANQPQHF.

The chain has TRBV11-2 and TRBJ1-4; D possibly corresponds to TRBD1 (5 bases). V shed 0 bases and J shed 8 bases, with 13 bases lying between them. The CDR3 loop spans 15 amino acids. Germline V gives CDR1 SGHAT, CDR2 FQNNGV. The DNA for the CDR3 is TGTGCCAGCAGCTTAGAGGGGGGGGTACTCGAAAAACTGTTTTTT. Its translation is CASSLEGGVLEKLFF.

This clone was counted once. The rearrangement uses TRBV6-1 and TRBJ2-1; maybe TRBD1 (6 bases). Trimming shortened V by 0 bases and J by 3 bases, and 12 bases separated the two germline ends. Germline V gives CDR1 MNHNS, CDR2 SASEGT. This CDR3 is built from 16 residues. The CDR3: CASSEAGRGYYNEQFF. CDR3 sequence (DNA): TGTGCCAGCAGTGAAGCGGGCAGGGGTTACTACAATGAGCAGTTCTTC.

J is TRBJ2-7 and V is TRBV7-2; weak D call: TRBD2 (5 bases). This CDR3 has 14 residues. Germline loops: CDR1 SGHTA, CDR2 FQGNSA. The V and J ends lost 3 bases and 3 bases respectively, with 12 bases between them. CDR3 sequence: CASSFDQTNYEQYF. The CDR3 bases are TGTGCCAGCAGCTTCGACCAGACTAACTACGAGCAGTACTTC.

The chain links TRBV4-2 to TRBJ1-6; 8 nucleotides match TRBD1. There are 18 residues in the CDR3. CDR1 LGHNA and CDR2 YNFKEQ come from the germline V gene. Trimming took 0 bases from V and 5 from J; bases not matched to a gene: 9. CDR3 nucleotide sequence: TGTGCCAGCAGCCAAGAAGTTCCCAGGACAGGGAATAATTCACCCCTCCACTTT. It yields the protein CASSQEVPRTGNNSPLHF.

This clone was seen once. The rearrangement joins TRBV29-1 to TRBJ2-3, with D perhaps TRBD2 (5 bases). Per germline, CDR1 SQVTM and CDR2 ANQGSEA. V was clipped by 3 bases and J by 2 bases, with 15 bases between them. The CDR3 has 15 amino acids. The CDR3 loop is CSVEFSDFPTDTQYF. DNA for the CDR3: TGCAGCGTTGAGTTTTCGGACTTTCCCACAGATACGCAGTATTTT.

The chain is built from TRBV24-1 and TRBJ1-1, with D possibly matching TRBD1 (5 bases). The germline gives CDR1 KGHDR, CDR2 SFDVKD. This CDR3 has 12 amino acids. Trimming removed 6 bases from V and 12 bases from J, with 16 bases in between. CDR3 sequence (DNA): TGTGCCACCAGTAACGGGGGGACGAAGACTTTCTTT. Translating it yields CATSNGGTKTFF.

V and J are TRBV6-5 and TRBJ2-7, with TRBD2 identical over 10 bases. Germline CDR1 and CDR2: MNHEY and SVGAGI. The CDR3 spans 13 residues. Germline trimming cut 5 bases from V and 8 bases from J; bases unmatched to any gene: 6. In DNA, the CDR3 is TGTGCCAGCAGTACGGTAACTAGCGGGAAGCAGTACTTC. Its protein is CASSTVTSGKQYF.

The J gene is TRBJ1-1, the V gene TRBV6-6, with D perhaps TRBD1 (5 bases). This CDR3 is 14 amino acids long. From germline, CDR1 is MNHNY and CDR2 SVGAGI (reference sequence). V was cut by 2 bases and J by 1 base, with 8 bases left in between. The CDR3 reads CASSYRGGNTEAFF. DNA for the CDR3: TGTGCCAGCAGTTACCGCGGGGGGAACACTGAAGCTTTCTTT.

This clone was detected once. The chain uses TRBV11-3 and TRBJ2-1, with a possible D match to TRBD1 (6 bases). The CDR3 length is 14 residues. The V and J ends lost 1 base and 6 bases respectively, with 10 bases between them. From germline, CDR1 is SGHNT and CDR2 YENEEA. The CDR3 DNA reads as TGTGCCAGCAGCTTAGGGGGGCGAGGCAATGAGCAGTTCTTC. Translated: CASSLGGRGNEQFF.

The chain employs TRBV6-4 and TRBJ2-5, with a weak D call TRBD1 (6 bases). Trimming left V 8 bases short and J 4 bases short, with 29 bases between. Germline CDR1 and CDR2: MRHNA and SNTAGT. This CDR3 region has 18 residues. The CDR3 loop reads CASCHRANPPGYRETQYF. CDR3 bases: TGTGCCAGCTGTCACAGGGCTAACCCCCCGGGGTATAGAGAGACCCAGTACTTC.

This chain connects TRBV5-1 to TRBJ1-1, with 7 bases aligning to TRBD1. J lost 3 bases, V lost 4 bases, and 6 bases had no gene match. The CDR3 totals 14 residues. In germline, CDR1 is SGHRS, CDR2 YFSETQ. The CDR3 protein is CASSVRGIDTEAFF. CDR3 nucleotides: TGCGCCAGCAGCGTCAGGGGGATCGACACTGAAGCTTTCTTT. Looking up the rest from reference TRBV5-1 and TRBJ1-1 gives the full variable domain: KAGVTQTPRYLIKTRGQQVTLSCSPISGHRSVSWYQQTPGQGLQFLFEYFSETQRNKGNFPGRFSGRQFSNSRSEMNVSTLELGDSALYLCASSVRGIDTEAFFGQGTRLTVV.

CDR3 DNA sequence: TGTGCCAGCAGCTTATCCGGGACTTCCGGGGAGCTGTTTTTT. Amino acids: CASSLSGTSGELFF. The chain employs TRBV7-8 and TRBJ2-2; tentatively, D is TRBD2 (6 bases). CDR1 and CDR2 from the germline V gene are SGHVS and FQNEAQ. The length of the CDR3 is 14 residues. Trimming stripped 2 bases from V and 6 bases from J, with 10 bases between.

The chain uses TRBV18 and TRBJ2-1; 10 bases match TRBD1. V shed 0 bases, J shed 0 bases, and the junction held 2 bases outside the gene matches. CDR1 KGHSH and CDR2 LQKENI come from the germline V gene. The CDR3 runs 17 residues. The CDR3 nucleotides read TGTGCCAGCTCACCACCGGACAGGGGGTACTCCTACAATGAGCAGTTCTTC. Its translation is CASSPPDRGYSYNEQFF. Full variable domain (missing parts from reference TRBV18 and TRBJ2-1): NAGVMQNPRHLVRRRGQEARLRCSPMKGHSHVYWYRQLPEEGLKFMVYLQKENIIDESGMPKERFSAEFPKEGPSILRIQQVVRGDSAAYFCASSPPDRGYSYNEQFFGPGTRLTVL.

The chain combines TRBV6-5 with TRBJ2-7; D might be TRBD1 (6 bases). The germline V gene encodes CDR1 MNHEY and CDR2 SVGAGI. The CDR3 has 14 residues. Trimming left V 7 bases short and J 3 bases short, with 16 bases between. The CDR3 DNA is TGTGCCAGCATGGGTTTAAGGACAGACTACGAGCAGTACTTC. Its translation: CASMGLRTDYEQYF.

CDR3 protein: CATSDNSYIQFF. In DNA, the CDR3 is TGTGCCACCAGTGATAATAGCTACATCCAGTTCTTC. The chain combines TRBV24-1 with TRBJ2-1; D is undetermined. Germline V gene data show CDR1 as KGHDR and CDR2 as SFDVKD. This CDR3 is 12 amino acids long. The V and J ends lost 3 bases and 13 bases respectively, with 12 bases between them.

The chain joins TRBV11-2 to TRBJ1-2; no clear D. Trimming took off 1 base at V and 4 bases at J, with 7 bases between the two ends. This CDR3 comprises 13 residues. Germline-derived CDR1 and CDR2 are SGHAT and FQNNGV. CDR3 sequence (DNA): TGTGCCAGCAGCTTAGGGGCAAGCTATGGCTACACCTTC. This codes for CASSLGASYGYTF. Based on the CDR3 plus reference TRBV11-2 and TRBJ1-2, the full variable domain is EAGVAQSPRYKIIEKRQSVAFWCNPISGHATLYWYQQILGQGPKLLIQFQNNGVVDDSQLPKDRFSAERLKGVDSTLKIQPAKLEDSAVYLCASSLGASYGYTFGSGTRLTVV.

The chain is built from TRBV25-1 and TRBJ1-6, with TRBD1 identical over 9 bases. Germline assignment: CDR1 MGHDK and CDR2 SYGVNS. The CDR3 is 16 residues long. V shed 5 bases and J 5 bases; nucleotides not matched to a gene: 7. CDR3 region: CASSPLDRGNNSPLHF. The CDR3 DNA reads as TGTGCCAGCAGTCCCTTGGACAGGGGAAATAATTCACCCCTCCACTTT.

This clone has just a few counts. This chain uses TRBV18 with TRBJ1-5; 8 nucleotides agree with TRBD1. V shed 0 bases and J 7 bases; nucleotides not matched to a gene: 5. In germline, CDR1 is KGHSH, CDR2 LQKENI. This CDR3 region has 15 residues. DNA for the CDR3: TGTGCCAGCTCACCACCCAACAGGGGGGACCAGCCCCAGCATTTT. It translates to CASSPPNRGDQPQHF.

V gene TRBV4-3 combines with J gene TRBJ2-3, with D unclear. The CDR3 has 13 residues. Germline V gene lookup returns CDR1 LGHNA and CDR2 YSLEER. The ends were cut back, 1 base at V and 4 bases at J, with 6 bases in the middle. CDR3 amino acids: CASSQGLADTQYF. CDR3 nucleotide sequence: TGCGCCAGCAGCCAAGGTCTCGCAGATACGCAGTATTTT.

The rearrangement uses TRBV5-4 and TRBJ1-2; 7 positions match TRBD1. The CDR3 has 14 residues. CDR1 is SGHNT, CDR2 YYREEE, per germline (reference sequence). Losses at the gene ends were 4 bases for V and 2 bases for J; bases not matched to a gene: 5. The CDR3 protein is CASSPPGQNYGYTF. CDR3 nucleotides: TGTGCCAGCAGCCCGCCGGGACAGAACTATGGCTACACCTTC.

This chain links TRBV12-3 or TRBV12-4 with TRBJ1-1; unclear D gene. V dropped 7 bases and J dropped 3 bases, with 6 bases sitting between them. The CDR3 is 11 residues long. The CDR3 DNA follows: TGTGCCAGCAACCGGGACACTGAAGCTTTCTTT. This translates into CASNRDTEAFF.

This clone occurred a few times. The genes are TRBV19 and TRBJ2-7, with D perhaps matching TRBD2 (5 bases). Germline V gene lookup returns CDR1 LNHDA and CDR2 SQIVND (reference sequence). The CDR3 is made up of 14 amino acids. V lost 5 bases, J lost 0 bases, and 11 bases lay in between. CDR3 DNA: TGTGCCAGTAGTTATGGGAGAAGCTCCTACGAGCAGTACTTC. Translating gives CASSYGRSSYEQYF. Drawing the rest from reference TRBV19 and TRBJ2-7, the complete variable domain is DGGITQSPKYLFRKEGQNVTLSCEQNLNHDAMYWYRQDPGQGLRLIYYSQIVNDFQKGDIAEGYSVSREKKESFPLTVTSAQKNPTAFYLCASSYGRSSYEQYFGPGTRLTVT.

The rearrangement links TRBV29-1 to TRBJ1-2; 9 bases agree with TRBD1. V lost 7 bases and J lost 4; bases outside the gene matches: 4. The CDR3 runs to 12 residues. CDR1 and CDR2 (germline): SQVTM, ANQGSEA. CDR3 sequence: CSAGTGSYGYTF. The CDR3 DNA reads TGCAGCGCCGGGACAGGGAGCTATGGCTACACCTTC.